This T cell receptor (beta chain) was captured by sequencing in a study of blood T cell repertoires in COVID-19 (TCRdb year 2020). Background on the whole study: Collaborator samples came from the United States, Italy and Spain and covered acute and convalescent phases of COVID-19. Samples were obtained from the ongoing ImmuneRACE study (first 160 participants) and from approximately 1,200 subjects provided by 6 global collaborators. Nearly every sample came with metadata listing a de-identified subject ID, COVID-19 status, age in years and sex. The prospective study material was composed of cDNA or gDNA derived from T cells, B-cell-depleted T cells, or PBMCs. Where HLA class I and class II types were available, the types were taken from metadata supplied by the sample provider, not from assay-based typing. The repertoires were released in a freely available public database intended as a resource for research on the immune response to SARS-CoV-2. The dataset comprised deeply sampled blood TCRbeta repertoires from subjects exposed to, actively infected with, or recovered from COVID-19.

Overall results and qualifications from the work: The amount of clinical and demographic metadata varied by source and participant and was provided uncurated.

Each collaborating institution followed its own protocols to collect whole blood in K2EDTA tubes. For TCRbeta analysis, collaborators shipped samples as frozen whole blood, isolated PBMCs, or DNA extracted from either of those sample types. Looking up the germline V gene (reference sequence) yields CDR1 SGHKS and CDR2 YYEKEE. From the cysteine through the phenylalanine, the CDR3 covers 15 amino acids. Only the CDR3 DNA is retained, 45 bases long and in frame from the first base. Trimming leaves V shorter by 2 bases and J shorter by 4 bases, with the junction holding 6 bases beyond the gene matches. In regard to this clone: Its antigen is still unknown. Per-nucleotide qualities are absent, and no much larger clonotype sits a single base away.

TCRbeta CDR3 regions were amplified from genomic DNA by means of the immunoSEQ Assay, a bias-controlled multiplex PCR. The published analysis was carried out like this. Within the assay, amplification of reference gene primers was used to estimate how many nucleated cells each sample contained. To quantify the absolute abundance of each unique TCRbeta CDR3 rearrangement, sequence reads were collapsed and filtered. For each sample, productive Simpson clonality was calculated as the square root of Simpson's diversity index over productive rearrangements. The source is immuneACCESS, and TCRdb retained only in-frame sequences with V and J called. Part of the clones is not carried over; for the studies checked, unresolved V genes explain less than half of this, and the remainder is unexplained. V and J calls and clone size are copied from that table; D and trimming were computed from the DNA. Within this sample are approximately 110,000 clones, with roughly 80% of them counted one time only. Roughly 14% of the sample rests with the top ten.

The sequence derives from a woman aged 80 or older with acute or convalescent COVID-19. Source material: peripheral blood. This chain joins TRBV5-5 to TRBJ2-3, and TRBD2 aligns with 8 junction nucleotides. The CDR3 reads as follows: CASSLGLAIADTQYF. The nucleotide sequence is given as TGTGCCAGCAGCTTAGGACTAGCTATCGCAGATACGCAGTATTTT.